The clone carrying this TCR beta chain appeared a few times. The antigen remains undetermined. The data originate from a study of cytomegalovirus exposure and HLA in healthy donors. Study at large: The roughly 130 validation repertoires used the same platform as the 600 to 750 first-cohort repertoires (as reported by a later analysis). The study, taken as a whole, reports: It was reported that the classifier diagnosed cytomegalovirus status with high specificity and sensitivity in both the original and validation cohorts. The study listed roughly 160 cytomegalovirus-associated TCR beta chains. The majority of TCR sequences were rare, yet some public TCRs appeared in many donors.

Assay: immunoSEQ multiplex PCR; the TCRdb copy retains only in-frame clones and omits some. Found here are approximately 120,000 clones, 85% to 90% of them singletons; the top ten hold about 1.9%. Germline lookup yields CDR1 SQVTM and CDR2 ANQGSEA. The CDR3 spans 18 residues. V dropped 5 bases and J dropped 4; count of bases not matched to a gene: 10. The clonotype was recovered from a young woman in good health and CMV-seronegative. The V gene is TRBV29-1, the J gene TRBJ2-2; TRBD2 aligns across 16 bases. The specimen sequenced was PBMCs. The CDR3 DNA sequence: TGCAGCGTTTCCGGGACTAGCGGGAGGGTTGGTGGCACCGGGGAGCTGTTTTTT. This sequence encodes CSVSGTSGRVGGTGELFF.